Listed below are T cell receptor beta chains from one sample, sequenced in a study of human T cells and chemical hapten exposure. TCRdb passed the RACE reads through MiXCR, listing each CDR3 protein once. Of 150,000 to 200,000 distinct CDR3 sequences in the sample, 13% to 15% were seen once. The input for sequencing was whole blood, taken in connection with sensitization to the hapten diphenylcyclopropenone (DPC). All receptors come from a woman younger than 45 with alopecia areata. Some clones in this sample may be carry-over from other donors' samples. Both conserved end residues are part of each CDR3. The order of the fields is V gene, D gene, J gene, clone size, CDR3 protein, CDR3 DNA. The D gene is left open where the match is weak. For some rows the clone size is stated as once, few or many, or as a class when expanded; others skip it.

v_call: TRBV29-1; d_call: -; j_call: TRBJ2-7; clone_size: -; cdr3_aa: CSVEDSGGYEQYF; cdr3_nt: TGCAGCGTTGAAGATAGTGGCGGCTACGAGCAGTACTTC
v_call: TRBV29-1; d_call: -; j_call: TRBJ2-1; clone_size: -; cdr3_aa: CSVDYSGNEQFF; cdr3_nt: TGCAGCGTTGATTATTCCGGTAATGAGCAGTTCTTC
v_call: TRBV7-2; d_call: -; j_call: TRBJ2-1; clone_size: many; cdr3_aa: CASSLELAFEQFF; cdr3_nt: TGTGCCAGCAGCTTAGAATTGGCCTTTGAGCAGTTCTTC
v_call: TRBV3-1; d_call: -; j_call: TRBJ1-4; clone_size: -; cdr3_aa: CASSQVNEKLVF; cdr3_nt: TGTGCCAGCAGCCAAGTTAATGAAAAACTGGTTTTT
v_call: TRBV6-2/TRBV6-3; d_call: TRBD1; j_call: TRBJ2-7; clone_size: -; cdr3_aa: CASRRQGTGSYEQYF; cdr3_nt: TGTGCCAGCAGGAGACAGGGGACGGGCTCCTACGAGCAGTACTTC
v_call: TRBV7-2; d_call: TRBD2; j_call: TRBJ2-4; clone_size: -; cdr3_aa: CASRYSSWERGASLSAKNIQYF; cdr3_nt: TGTGCCAGCCGCTATTCCTCTTGGGAGCGGGGGGCATCCCTGTCAGCCAAAAACATTCAGTACTTC
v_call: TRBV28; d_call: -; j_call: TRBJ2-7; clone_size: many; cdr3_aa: CASSLTVYEQYF; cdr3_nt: TGTGCCAGCAGTTTGACAGTCTACGAGCAGTACTTC
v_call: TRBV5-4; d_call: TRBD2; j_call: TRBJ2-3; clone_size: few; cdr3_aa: CASSTPGRGDTQYF; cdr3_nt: TGTGCCAGCAGCACCCCTGGGAGGGGAGATACGCAGTATTTT
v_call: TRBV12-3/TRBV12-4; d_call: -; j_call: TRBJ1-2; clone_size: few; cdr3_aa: CASSLNRANYGYTF; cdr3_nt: TGTGCCAGCAGTTTAAACAGGGCAAACTATGGCTACACCTTC
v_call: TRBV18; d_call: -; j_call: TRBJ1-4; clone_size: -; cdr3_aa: CASSPAGEVEKLFF; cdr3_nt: TGTGCCAGCTCACCAGCGGGGGAGGTTGAAAAACTGTTTTTT
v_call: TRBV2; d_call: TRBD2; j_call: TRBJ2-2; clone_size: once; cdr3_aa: CASIVLAGKANTGELFF; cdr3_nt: TGTGCCAGCATTGTTCTAGCGGGTAAAGCGAACACCGGGGAGCTGTTTTTT
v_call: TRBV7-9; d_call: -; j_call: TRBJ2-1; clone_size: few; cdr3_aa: CASTPLSAVGFF; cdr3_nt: TGTGCCAGCACTCCCCTCTCGGCAGTAGGGTTCTTC
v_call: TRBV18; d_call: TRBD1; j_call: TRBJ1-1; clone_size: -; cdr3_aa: CASSDWTGFNTEAFF; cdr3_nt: TGTGCCAGCTCGGACTGGACAGGTTTTAACACTGAAGCTTTCTTT
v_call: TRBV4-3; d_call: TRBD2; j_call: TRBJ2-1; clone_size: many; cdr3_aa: CASSQGADLYGLAGGYSYNEQFF; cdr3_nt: TGCGCCAGCAGCCAAGGGGCTGACCTGTACGGGCTAGCGGGAGGGTACTCCTACAATGAGCAGTTCTTC
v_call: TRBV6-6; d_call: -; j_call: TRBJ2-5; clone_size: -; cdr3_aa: CASSSHTSSQETQYF; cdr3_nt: TGTGCCAGCAGTTCCCACACATCCAGTCAAGAGACCCAGTACTTC
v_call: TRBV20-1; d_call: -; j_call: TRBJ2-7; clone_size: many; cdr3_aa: CSAPRPLGYEQYF; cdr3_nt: TGCAGTGCTCCTCGACCTCTCGGGTACGAGCAGTACTTC
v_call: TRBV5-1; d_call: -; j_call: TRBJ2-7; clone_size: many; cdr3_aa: CASSLGELREQYF; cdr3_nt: TGCGCCAGCAGCTTGGGGGAGCTAAGGGAGCAGTACTTC
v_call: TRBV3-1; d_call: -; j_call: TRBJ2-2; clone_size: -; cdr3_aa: CASRQVRGRGVGELFF; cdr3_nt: TGTGCCAGCCGCCAAGTCCGGGGCCGTGGCGTCGGGGAGCTGTTTTTT
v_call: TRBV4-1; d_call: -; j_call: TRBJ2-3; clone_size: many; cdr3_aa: CASSQVQGTDTQYF; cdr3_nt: TGCGCCAGCAGCCAAGTGCAGGGCACAGATACGCAGTATTTT
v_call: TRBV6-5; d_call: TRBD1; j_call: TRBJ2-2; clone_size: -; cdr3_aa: CASRRQGMNTGELFF; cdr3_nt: TGTGCCAGCCGAAGACAGGGGATGAACACCGGGGAGCTGTTTTTT
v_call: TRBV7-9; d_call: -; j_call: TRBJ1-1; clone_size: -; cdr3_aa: CASSFYRTDNTEAFF; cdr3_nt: TGTGCCAGCAGCTTCTATAGGACAGATAACACTGAAGCTTTCTTT
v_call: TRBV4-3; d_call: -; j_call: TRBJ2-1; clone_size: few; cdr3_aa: CASSQEGGSPYDNEQFF; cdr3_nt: TGCGCCAGCAGCCAAGAGGGCGGGTCACCCTATGACAATGAGCAGTTCTTC